The clone carrying this T cell receptor beta chain has just a few counts. Its antigen is undetermined. Additional DNA sequences in this sample encode the identical CDR3. From germline, CDR1 is MNHEY and CDR2 SVGAGI. The CDR3 is 11 amino acids. Trimming removed 6 bases at V and 2 bases at J, with 4 bases between. This specimen belongs to a study of cytotoxic CD8 clonotypes in ibrutinib-treated CLL. Study-level results: Clonality showed a rise at ibrutinib response that reversed toward baseline at progression.

Assay used: immunoSEQ multiplex PCR; TCRdb lists only in-frame clones, some missing. The sample has around 310,000 clones; around four fifths are singletons. The sequence came from a human donor with chronic lymphocytic leukemia. The sample consisted of PBMCs, taken before ibrutinib treatment. This chain connects TRBV6-5 to TRBJ1-1; D is unclear. The CDR3 DNA reads as TGTGCCAGCAGCAGAAACACTGAAGCTTTCTTT. Translation gives CASSRNTEAFF.